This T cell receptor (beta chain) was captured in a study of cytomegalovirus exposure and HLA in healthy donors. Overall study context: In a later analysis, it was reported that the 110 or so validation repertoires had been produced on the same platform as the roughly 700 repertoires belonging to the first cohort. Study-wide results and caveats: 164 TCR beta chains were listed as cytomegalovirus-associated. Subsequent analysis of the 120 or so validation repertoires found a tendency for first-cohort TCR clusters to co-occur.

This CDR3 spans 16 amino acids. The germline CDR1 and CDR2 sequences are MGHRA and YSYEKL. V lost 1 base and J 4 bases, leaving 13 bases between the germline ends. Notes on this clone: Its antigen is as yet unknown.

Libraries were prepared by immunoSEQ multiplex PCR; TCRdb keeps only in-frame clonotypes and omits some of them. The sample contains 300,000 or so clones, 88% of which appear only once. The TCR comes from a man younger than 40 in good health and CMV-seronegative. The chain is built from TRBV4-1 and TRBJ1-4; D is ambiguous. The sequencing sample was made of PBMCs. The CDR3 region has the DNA TGCGCCAGCAGCCAAGCCGTCGGTGTTAGTAATGAAAAACTGTTTTTT. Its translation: CASSQAVGVSNEKLFF.